This T cell receptor (beta chain) stems from a study of blood T cell repertoires in COVID-19. Study background: T cells, B-cell-depleted T cells, or PBMCs supplied cDNA or gDNA.

The protocol was immunoSEQ multiplex PCR, while the TCRdb copy is restricted to in-frame clones and leaves out a portion. The sample has around 28,000 clones, 75% to 90% seen once. CDR1 and CDR2 from the germline V gene are GTSNPN and SVGIG (reference sequence). Trimming left V 4 bases short and J 0 bases short, with 10 bases between. The CDR3 has 14 amino acids. Sequenced input: peripheral blood. The chain links TRBV30 to TRBJ1-3, with unresolved D. This sequence originates from an elderly man with acute or convalescent COVID-19. The CDR3 nucleotides are TGTGCCTGGAATCCCTTCTCCTCTGGAAACACCATATATTTT. Residues: CAWNPFSSGNTIYF. Full variable domain (missing parts from reference TRBV30 and TRBJ1-3): SQTIHQWPATLVQPVGSPLSLECTVEGTSNPNLYWYRQAAGRGLQLLFYSVGIGQISSEVPQNLSASRPQDRQFILSSKKLLLSDSGFYLCAWNPFSSGNTIYFGEGSWLTVV.